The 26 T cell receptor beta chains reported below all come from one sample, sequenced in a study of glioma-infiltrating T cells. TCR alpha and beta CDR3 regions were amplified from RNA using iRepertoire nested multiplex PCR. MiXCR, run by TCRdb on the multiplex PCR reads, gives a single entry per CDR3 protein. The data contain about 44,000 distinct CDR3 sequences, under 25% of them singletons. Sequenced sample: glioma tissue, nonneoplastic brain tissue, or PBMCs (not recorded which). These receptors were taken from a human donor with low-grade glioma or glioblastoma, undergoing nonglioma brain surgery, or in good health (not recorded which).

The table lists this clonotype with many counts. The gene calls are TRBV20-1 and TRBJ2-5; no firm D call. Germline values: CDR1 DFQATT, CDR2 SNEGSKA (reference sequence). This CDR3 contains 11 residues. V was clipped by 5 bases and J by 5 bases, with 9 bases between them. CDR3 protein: CSAQRRETQYF. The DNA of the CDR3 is TGCAGTGCTCAGAGGCGGGAGACCCAGTACTTC.

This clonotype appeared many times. The CDR3, as DNA: TGTGCCAGCAGCCAAGTTACCAATTCGTGGGGCACAGATACGCAGTATTTT. The encoded protein is CASSQVTNSWGTDTQYF. V gene TRBV14 combines with J gene TRBJ2-3; D is unresolved. The CDR3 length is 17 residues. Germline-derived CDR1 and CDR2 are SGHDN and FVKESK. V lost 1 base and J 1 base, leaving 15 bases between the germline ends.

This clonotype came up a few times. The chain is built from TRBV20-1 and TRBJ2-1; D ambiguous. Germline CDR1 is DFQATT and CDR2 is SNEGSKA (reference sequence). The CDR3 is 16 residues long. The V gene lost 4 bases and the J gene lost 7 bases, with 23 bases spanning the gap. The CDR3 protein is CSATYPGPKIGNEQFF. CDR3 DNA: TGCAGTGCTACCTACCCGGGCCCCAAGATTGGGAATGAGCAGTTCTTC.

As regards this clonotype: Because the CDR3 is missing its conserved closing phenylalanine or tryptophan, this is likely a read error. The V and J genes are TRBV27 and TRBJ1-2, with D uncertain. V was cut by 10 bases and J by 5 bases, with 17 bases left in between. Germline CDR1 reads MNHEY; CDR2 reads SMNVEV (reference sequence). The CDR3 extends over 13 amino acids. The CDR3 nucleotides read TGTGCCACCTCTCAGTCAGTCCATTATGGCTACACCCTC. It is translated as CATSQSVHYGYTL.

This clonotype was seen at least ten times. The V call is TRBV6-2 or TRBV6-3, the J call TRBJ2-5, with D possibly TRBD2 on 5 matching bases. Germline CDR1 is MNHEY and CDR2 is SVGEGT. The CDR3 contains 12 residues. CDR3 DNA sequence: TGTGCTTCTAAGCGGAGCCAAGAGACCCAGTACTTC. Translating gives CASKRSQETQYF.

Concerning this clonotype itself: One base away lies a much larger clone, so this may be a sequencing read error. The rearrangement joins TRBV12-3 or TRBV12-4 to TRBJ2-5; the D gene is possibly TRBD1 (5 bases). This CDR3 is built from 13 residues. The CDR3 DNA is TGTGCCAGCAGTTTACAGGGTAGAGAGACCAAGTACTTC. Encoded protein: CASSLQGRETKYF.

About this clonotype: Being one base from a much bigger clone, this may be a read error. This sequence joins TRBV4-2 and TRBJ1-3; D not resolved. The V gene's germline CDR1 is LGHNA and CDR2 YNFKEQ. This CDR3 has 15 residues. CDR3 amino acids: CAGSQEKVSGNTIYF. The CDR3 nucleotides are TGTGCCGGCAGCCAAGAAAAAGTCTCTGGAAACACCATATATTTT.

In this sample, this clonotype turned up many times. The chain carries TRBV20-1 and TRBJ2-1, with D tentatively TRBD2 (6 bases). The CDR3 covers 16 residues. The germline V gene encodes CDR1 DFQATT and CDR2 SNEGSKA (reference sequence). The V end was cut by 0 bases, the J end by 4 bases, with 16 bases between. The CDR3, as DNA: TGCAGTGCTAGAGATCTAAAGGGAGGTGGATACAATGAGCAGTTCTTC. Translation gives CSARDLKGGGYNEQFF.

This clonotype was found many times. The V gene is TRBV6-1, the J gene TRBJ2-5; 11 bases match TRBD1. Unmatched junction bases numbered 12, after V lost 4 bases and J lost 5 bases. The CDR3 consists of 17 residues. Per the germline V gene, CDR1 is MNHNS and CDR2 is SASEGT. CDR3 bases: TGTGCCAGCAGTGCCACGCCCGGACAGGGGGCTTGGGAGACCCAGTACTTC. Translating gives CASSATPGQGAWETQYF.

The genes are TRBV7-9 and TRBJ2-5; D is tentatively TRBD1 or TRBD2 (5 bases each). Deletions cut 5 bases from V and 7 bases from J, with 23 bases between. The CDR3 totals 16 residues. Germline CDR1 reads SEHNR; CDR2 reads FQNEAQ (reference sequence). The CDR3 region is CASSETTRGVSGTQYF. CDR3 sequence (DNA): TGTGCCAGCAGCGAGACGACCCGAGGGGTATCAGGGACCCAGTACTTC.

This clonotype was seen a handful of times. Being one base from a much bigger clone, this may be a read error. The CDR3 sequence is CASSLRQVTEAFF. The CDR3 DNA is TGTGCCAGCAGCCTTCGACAGGTCACTGAAGCTTTCTTT. V and J are TRBV5-4 and TRBJ1-1; tentatively, D is TRBD1 (6 bases). Germline V gene lookup returns CDR1 SGHNT and CDR2 YYREEE (reference sequence). The CDR3 consists of 13 residues. Between the trimmed V and J ends, which lost 4 bases and 4 bases, there was a span of 11 bases.

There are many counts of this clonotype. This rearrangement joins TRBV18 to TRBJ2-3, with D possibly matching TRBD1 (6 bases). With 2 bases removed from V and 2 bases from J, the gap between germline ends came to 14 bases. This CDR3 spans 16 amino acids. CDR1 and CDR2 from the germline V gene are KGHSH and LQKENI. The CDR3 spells CASSPRARGYTDTQYF. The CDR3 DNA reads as TGTGCCAGCTCACCAAGGGCCAGGGGATACACAGATACGCAGTATTTT.

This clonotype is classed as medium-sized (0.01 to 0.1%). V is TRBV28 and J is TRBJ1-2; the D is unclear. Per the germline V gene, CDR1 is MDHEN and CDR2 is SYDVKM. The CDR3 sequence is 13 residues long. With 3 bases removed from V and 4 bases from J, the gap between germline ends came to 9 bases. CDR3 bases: TGTGCCAGCAGTTTGAGGGCAGCCTATGGCTACACCTTC. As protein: CASSLRAAYGYTF.

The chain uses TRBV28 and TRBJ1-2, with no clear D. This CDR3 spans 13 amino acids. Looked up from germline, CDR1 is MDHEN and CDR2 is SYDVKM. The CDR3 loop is CVSSFWSRTSYTF. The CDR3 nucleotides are TGTGTTAGCAGTTTTTGGAGCCGTACAAGTTACACCTTC.

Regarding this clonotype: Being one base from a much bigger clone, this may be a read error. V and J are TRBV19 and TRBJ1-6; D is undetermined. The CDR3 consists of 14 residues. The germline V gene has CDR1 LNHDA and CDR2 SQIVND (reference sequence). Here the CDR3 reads CASSPTASNSPLYF. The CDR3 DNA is TGTGCCAGTAGTCCGACGGCTTCCAATTCACCCCTCTACTTT. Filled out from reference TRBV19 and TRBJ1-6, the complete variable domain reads DGGITQSPKYLFRKEGQNVTLSCEQNLNHDAMYWYRQDPGQGLRLIYYSQIVNDFQKGDIAEGYSVSREKKESFPLTVTSAQKNPTAFYLCASSPTASNSPLYFGNGTRLTVT.

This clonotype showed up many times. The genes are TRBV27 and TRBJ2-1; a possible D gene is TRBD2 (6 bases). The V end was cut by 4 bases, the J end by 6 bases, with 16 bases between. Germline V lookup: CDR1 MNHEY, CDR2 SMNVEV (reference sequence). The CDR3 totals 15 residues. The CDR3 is CASSSGEPGINEQFF. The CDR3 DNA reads TGTGCCAGCAGTTCGGGGGAACCTGGTATCAATGAGCAGTTCTTC.

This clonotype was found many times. This chain's CDR3 is CATSDSNLLTDTQYF. DNA of the CDR3: TGTGCCACCAGTGATTCCAATCTTCTCACAGATACGCAGTATTTT. V usage is TRBV24-1 and J usage is TRBJ2-3; D gene ambiguous. The V end was cut by 2 bases, the J end by 2 bases, with 10 bases between. The CDR3 totals 15 residues. Germline V gene lookup returns CDR1 KGHDR and CDR2 SFDVKD.

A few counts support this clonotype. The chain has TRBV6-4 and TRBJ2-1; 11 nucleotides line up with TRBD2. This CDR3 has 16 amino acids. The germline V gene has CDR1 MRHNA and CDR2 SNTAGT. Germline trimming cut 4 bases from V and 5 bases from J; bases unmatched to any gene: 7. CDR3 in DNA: TGTGCCAGCAGTGTTATAGCGGGGGGGGGGCACAATGAGCAGTTCTTC. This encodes CASSVIAGGGHNEQFF.

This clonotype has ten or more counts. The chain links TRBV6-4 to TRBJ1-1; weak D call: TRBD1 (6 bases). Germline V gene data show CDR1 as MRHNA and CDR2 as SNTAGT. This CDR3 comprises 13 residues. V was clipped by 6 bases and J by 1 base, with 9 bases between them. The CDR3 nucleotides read TGTGCCAGCAGACAGGGTCCGAACACTGAAGCTTTCTTT. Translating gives CASRQGPNTEAFF.

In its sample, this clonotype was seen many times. CDR3 sequence: CSVVDDGNQPQHF. CDR3 nucleotides: TGCAGCGTTGTGGACGATGGCAATCAGCCCCAGCATTTT. The chain recombines TRBV29-1 with TRBJ1-5, with D unresolved. This CDR3 has 13 amino acids. Germline lookup yields CDR1 SQVTM and CDR2 ANQGSEA. V dropped 4 bases and J dropped 2 bases, with 9 bases sitting between them.

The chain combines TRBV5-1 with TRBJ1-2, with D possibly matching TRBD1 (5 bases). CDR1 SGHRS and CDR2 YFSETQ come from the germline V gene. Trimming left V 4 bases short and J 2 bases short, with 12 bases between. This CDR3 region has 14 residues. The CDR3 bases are TGCGCCAGCAGCCTTAGGGGCGCGAACTATGGCTACACCTTC. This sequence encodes CASSLRGANYGYTF.

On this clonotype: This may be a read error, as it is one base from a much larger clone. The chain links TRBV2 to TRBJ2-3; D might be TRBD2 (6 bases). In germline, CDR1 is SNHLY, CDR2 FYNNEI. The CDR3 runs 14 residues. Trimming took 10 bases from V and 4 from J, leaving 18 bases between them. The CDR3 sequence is CAIPGEGQADTQYF. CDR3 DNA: TGTGCCATCCCGGGAGAGGGGCAGGCAGATACGCAGTATTTT.

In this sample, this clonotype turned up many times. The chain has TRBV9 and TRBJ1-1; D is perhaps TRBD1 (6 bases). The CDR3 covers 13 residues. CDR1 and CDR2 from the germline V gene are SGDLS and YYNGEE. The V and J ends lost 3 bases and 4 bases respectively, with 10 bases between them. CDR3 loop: CASSAGGLTEAFF. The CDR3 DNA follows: TGTGCCAGCAGCGCCGGGGGCCTCACTGAAGCTTTCTTT.

The CDR3 loop reads CASSSQAYGEQYF. The DNA for the CDR3 is TGTGCCAGTAGTTCCCAGGCCTATGGCGAGCAGTACTTC. The genes are TRBV19 and TRBJ2-7; D not resolved. Trimming left V 5 bases short and J 6 bases short, with 14 bases between. The CDR3 has 13 residues. The germline CDR1 and CDR2 sequences are LNHDA and SQIVND (reference sequence).

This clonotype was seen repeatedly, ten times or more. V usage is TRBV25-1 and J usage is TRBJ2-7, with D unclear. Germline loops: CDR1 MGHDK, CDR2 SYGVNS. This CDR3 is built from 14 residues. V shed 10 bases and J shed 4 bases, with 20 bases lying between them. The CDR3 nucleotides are TGTGCCACCCCCACCAAGTTATCGAGTTACGAGCAGTACTTC. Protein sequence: CATPTKLSSYEQYF.

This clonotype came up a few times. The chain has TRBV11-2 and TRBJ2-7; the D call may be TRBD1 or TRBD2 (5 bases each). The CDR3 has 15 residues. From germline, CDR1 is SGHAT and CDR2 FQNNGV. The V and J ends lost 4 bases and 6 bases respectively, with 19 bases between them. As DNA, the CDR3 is TGTGCCAGCAGCTCTACCGGGGCAGCTGAAGGCGAGCAGTACTTC. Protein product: CASSSTGAAEGEQYF.